This T cell receptor (beta chain) was documented in a study of vaccination effects on CD4 cells after COVID-19. Findings of the study overall: Researchers reported few convalescent patients and no early post-infection timepoints in the study.

Regarding this clone: Its antigen is not identified.

TCRdb's copy holds only in-frame clones and misses some; the assay was immunoSEQ multiplex PCR. The table lists 62,000 or so clones, 80% of them singletons. After expansion with viral peptide pools in the ViraFEST assay, antigen-specific CD4+ T cells were sequenced. Having been cultured for about 10 days, the cells underwent CD4+ T cell isolation. Testing of the vaccine recipients showed negative nucleocapsid antibodies and no prior SARS-CoV-2 infection. The researchers cultured some 2 million PBMC per well with approximately 11 IU/ml IL-2 and 7.5 to 10 ug/ml peptides. The CDR3 extends over 14 amino acids. V dropped 5 bases and J dropped 11 bases, with 20 bases sitting between them. CDR1 is SSHAT, CDR2 FNYEAQ, per germline (reference sequence).

Sequenced here: CD4+ T cells from PBMCs cultured with SARS-CoV-2 spike peptides, sampled before COVID-19 vaccination. V is TRBV7-7 and J is TRBJ2-3; TRBD1 is a possible D gene (5 bases). This clonotype was sampled from a human donor who received a COVID-19 vaccine. CDR3 nucleotide sequence: TGTGCCAGCAGCCCCGCAGGGCCAAGAGAGAGGCAGTATTTT. Encoded protein: CASSPAGPRERQYF.